A selection of T cell receptor beta chains follows, all from one sample in a study of blood T cell repertoires in COVID-19. Only in-frame clones appear in the TCRdb table, and some are missing; sequencing was by immunoSEQ multiplex PCR. This sample carries a few hundred thousand clones, approximately 87% of them seen once, and the ten largest clones take 6.2%. Specimen: peripheral blood. Receptors originate from a man aged 55 to 70 with acute or convalescent COVID-19. The CDR3 runs from the conserved cysteine through the conserved F or W. A D gene is named only where the DNA matches it firmly. Clone size is not always given. Where it is, it says once, few, many or a class for expanded clones.

size | J | V | D | CDR3 | DNA
NA | TRBJ1-6 | TRBV30 | TRBD1 | CAWRDRGYSPLHF | TGTGCCTGGAGAGACAGGGGGTATTCACCCCTCCACTTT
once | TRBJ1-2 | TRBV5-6 | NA | CASSRTEYYGYTF | TGTGCCAGCAGCCGTACAGAGTACTATGGCTACACCTTC
once | TRBJ2-7 | TRBV11-3 | TRBD2 | CASSLRAGVVYEQYF | TGTGCCAGCAGCTTAAGGGCGGGAGTCGTCTACGAGCAGTACTTC
few | TRBJ2-5 | TRBV2 | TRBD1 | CASRTDRGLQETQYF | TGTGCCAGCAGGACGGACAGGGGGCTTCAAGAGACCCAGTACTTC
once | TRBJ2-7 | TRBV6-1 | TRBD1 | CASSDGQGGYEQYF | TGTGCCAGCAGTGACGGACAGGGTGGGTACGAGCAGTACTTC
NA | TRBJ1-5 | TRBV28 | TRBD1 | CASSRSGTGISNQPQHF | TGTGCCAGCAGTCGGTCCGGGACAGGGATTAGCAATCAGCCCCAGCATTTT
once | TRBJ2-7 | TRBV7-6 | NA | CASSLAARGIYEQYF | TGTGCCAGCAGCTTAGCCGCGCGGGGAATCTACGAGCAGTACTTC
NA | TRBJ2-7 | TRBV11-2 | NA | CASIGGERSPYEQYF | TGTGCCAGCATAGGGGGGGAGCGGAGCCCCTACGAGCAGTACTTC
NA | TRBJ2-7 | TRBV5-4 | NA | CASSFTGIYEQYF | TGTGCCAGCAGCTTTACAGGAATTTACGAGCAGTACTTC
NA | TRBJ2-3 | TRBV5-8 | TRBD1 | CASSVADRAWKDTQYF | TGTGCCAGCTCGGTAGCGGACAGGGCGTGGAAAGATACGCAGTATTTT
NA | TRBJ2-5 | TRBV15 | NA | CATAARSSALPQETQYF | TGTGCCACTGCGGCCAGAAGCAGCGCCCTACCCCAAGAGACCCAGTACTTC
NA | TRBJ2-1 | TRBV9 | NA | CASSVGARKDEQFF | TGTGCCAGCAGCGTAGGGGCAAGGAAAGATGAGCAGTTCTTC
few | TRBJ1-3 | TRBV6-5 | TRBD1 | CASSLIGQGDTIYF | TGTGCCAGCAGTCTAATCGGACAGGGAGACACCATATATTTT
once | TRBJ2-6 | TRBV19 | NA | CASTSRIGDSGANVLTF | TGTGCCAGTACCTCTAGGATCGGTGACTCTGGGGCCAACGTCCTGACTTTC
NA | TRBJ1-2 | TRBV28 | TRBD1 | CASSPRQGSGYTF | TGTGCCAGCAGTCCCCGACAGGGCTCTGGCTACACCTTC
NA | TRBJ1-5 | TRBV28 | NA | CASRGRNNQPQHF | TGTGCCAGCAGGGGCAGAAACAATCAGCCCCAGCATTTT
NA | TRBJ1-5 | TRBV19 | TRBD1 | CASSRGTGPNQPQHF | TGTGCCAGTAGTAGGGGGACAGGGCCTAATCAGCCCCAGCATTTT
once | TRBJ2-2 | TRBV30 | NA | CASPRGSSGSTGELFF | TGTGCCTCCCCCCGAGGGAGCTCGGGATCGACCGGGGAGCTGTTTTTT
NA | TRBJ2-7 | TRBV11-3 | NA | CASSLGVLYEQYF | TGTGCCAGCAGCTTAGGAGTTCTATACGAGCAGTACTTC
NA | TRBJ2-1 | TRBV19 | NA | CASSPTSSHNEQFF | TGTGCCAGTAGTCCAACTAGCTCCCACAATGAGCAGTTCTTC
few | TRBJ1-3 | TRBV9 | NA | CASSVGGGGNTIYF | TGTGCCAGCAGCGTAGGGGGAGGTGGAAACACCATATATTTT
NA | TRBJ2-5 | TRBV7-2 | TRBD2 | CASSLVAGGQGQETQYF | TGTGCCAGCAGCTTAGTAGCGGGAGGGCAGGGTCAAGAGACCCAGTACTTC
NA | TRBJ1-2 | TRBV7-9 | NA | CASSPQTPMTPSYGYTF | TGTGCCAGCAGCCCTCAAACCCCAATGACACCCTCCTATGGCTACACCTTC